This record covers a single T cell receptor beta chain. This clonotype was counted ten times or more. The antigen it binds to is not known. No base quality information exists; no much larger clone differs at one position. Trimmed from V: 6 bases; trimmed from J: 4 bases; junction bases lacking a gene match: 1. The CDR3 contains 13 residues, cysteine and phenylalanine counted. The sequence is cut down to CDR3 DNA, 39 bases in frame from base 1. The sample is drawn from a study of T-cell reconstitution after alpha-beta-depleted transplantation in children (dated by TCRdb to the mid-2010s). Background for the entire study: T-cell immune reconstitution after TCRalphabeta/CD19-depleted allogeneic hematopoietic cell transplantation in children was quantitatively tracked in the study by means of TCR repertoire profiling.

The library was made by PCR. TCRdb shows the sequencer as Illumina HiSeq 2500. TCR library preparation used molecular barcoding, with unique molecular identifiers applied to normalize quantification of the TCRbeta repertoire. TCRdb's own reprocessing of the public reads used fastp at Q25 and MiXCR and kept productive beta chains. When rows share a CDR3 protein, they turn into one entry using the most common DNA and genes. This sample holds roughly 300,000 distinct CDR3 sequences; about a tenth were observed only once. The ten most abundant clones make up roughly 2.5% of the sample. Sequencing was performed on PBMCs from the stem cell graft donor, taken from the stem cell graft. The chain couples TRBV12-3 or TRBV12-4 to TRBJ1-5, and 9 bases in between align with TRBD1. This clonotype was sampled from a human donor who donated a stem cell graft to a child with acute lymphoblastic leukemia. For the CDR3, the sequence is CASRGTGNQPQHF. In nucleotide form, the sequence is TGTGCCAGCAGAGGGACAGGGAATCAGCCCCAGCATTTT.